What follows are 29 T cell receptor beta chains derived from one specimen sequenced in a study of T-cell reconstitution after alpha-beta-depleted transplantation in children (TCRdb year 2016). The treatment or condition tag for this specimen amounts to: allogeneic hematopoietic cell transplantation with graft depleted of TCRalphabeta T cells and CD19 B cells. Receptor libraries were prepared by PCR. TCRdb shows the sequencer as Illumina HiSeq 2500. To normalize quantification of the TCRbeta repertoire, the TCR libraries were built with molecular barcoding that relied on unique molecular identifiers. TCRdb reworked the public reads: Q25 trimming with fastp, MiXCR clone assembly, productive beta chains retained. Under each unique CDR3 protein, matching rows form one entry showing the most common genes and DNA. The sample table shows 250,000 to 400,000 distinct CDR3 sequences, and roughly 25% are seen once. Around 9.9% of the sample is in the top ten clones.

Sequencing was performed on PBMCs, mostly from graft donor cells, taken 180 days after TCRalphabeta/CD19-depleted stem cell transplant. The source of these receptors is a male patient between 5 and 17 years old who had a stem cell transplant for acute lymphoblastic leukemia, so the T cells may come from the graft donor.

This clonotype was observed many times. V is TRBV12-3 or TRBV12-4 and J is TRBJ2-7, with no clear D. The CDR3 contains 13 residues. V lost 4 bases to trimming and J lost 3 bases, with 10 bases between them. The CDR3: CASSSGRSYEQYF. The CDR3, as DNA: TGTGCCAGCAGTTCCGGACGGAGCTACGAGCAGTACTTC.

The gene calls are TRBV9 and TRBJ2-1, with D perhaps matching TRBD1 (7 bases). The CDR3 is 15 amino acids. V dropped 0 bases and J dropped 4 bases, with 11 bases sitting between them. Germline V CDR1 and CDR2: SGDLS, YYNGEE. The CDR3: CASSVAPGGYNEQFF. As DNA, the CDR3 is TGTGCCAGCAGCGTAGCTCCAGGGGGGTACAATGAGCAGTTCTTC.

This clonotype was observed a few times. V is TRBV11-2 and J is TRBJ2-3; possible D gene TRBD2, 5 bases. Trimming removed 3 bases at V and 6 bases at J, with 16 bases between. CDR1 is SGHAT, CDR2 FQNNGV, per germline. The CDR3 is made up of 15 amino acids. The chain's CDR3 is CASSFFPAARDTQYF. In DNA, the CDR3 is TGTGCCAGCAGCTTTTTCCCAGCGGCACGGGATACGCAGTATTTT.

This chain links TRBV25-1 with TRBJ2-5; 7 bases map to TRBD2. This CDR3 spans 15 amino acids. J gave up 2 bases and V 6 bases, and 9 bases lay outside the gene matches. Germline CDR1 reads MGHDK; CDR2 reads SYGVNS. Here the CDR3 reads CASSSLAEIQETQYF. The DNA for the CDR3 is TGTGCCAGCAGCTCTCTAGCGGAGATACAAGAGACCCAGTACTTC.

CDR3 nucleotide sequence: TGCGCCAGCAACCTCCTAGCGGGAGGCAATGAGCAGTTCTTC. This translates into CASNLLAGGNEQFF. The chain is built from TRBV5-1 and TRBJ2-1; 11 nucleotides match TRBD2. The V and J ends lost 6 bases and 6 bases, in that order; junction bases with no gene match: 5. Germline V CDR1 and CDR2: SGHRS, YFSETQ. The CDR3 is 14 residues long.

A few counts support this clonotype. The rearrangement uses TRBV12-3 or TRBV12-4 and TRBJ2-1; 10 bases fit TRBD2. After removal of 3 bases from V and 0 bases from J, the junction contained 8 bases not matched to a gene. The CDR3 contains 18 residues. The CDR3 spells CASSLISGRRDSYNEQFF. The CDR3 bases are TGTGCCAGCAGTTTGATTAGCGGGAGGCGTGACTCCTACAATGAGCAGTTCTTC.

The chain combines TRBV7-9 with TRBJ1-1; D unclear. Germline CDR1 SEHNR, CDR2 FQNEAQ (reference sequence). The CDR3 is 16 residues long. With 4 bases removed from V and 2 bases from J, the gap between germline ends came to 17 bases. CDR3 in amino acids: CASSSPLNGENTEAFF. For the CDR3, the DNA is TGTGCCAGCAGCTCCCCCCTCAACGGGGAAAACACTGAAGCTTTCTTT.

In its sample, this clonotype was seen a few times. One end of the junction does not line up with germline, which may come from a read error. The V gene is TRBV12-3 or TRBV12-4, the J gene TRBJ1-6; no reliable D call. The CDR3 consists of 13 residues. This CDR3 reads CASSLDGPLPGSF. DNA of the CDR3: TGTGCCAGCAGTCTCGATGGTCCCCTTCCAGGAAGCTTT.

The chain carries TRBV27 and TRBJ2-2, with 7 nucleotides matching TRBD1. CDR1 is MNHEY and CDR2 is SMNVEV in the germline V gene (reference sequence). After removal of 2 bases from V and 10 bases from J, the junction contained 7 bases not matched to a gene. The CDR3 is 14 amino acids. CDR3 coding DNA: TGTGCCAGCAGTTTAAGGGGGCAGGGAATGGAGCTGTTTTTT. This sequence encodes CASSLRGQGMELFF.

The rearrangement joins TRBV2 to TRBJ2-3; D possibly corresponds to TRBD2 (6 bases). Germline CDR1 and CDR2: SNHLY and FYNNEI. With 10 bases removed from V and 0 bases from J, the gap between germline ends came to 17 bases. This CDR3 has 15 residues. The CDR3 spells CATIVGGSSTDTQYF. CDR3 DNA: TGTGCCACCATAGTCGGGGGTTCTAGCACAGATACGCAGTATTTT.

V and J are TRBV5-1 and TRBJ2-3; 7 bases agree with TRBD1. Germline V gene data show CDR1 as SGHRS and CDR2 as YFSETQ. V shed 7 bases, J shed 0 bases, and the junction held 8 bases outside the gene matches. The CDR3 has 15 amino acids. DNA of the CDR3: TGCGCCAGCCGACTGGGACAGCCTAGCACAGATACGCAGTATTTT. As protein: CASRLGQPSTDTQYF.

The chain is built from TRBV6-1 and TRBJ2-7, with 9 bases lining up with TRBD1. After removal of 0 bases from V and 0 bases from J, the junction contained 6 bases not matched to a gene. CDR3 length: 17 amino acids. Germline V gene lookup returns CDR1 MNHNS and CDR2 SASEGT. The CDR3 reads CASSEARGTGSSYEQYF. The CDR3 nucleotides are TGTGCCAGCAGTGAAGCGCGGGGGACAGGGAGCTCCTACGAGCAGTACTTC.

Only a few counts were recorded for this clonotype. The chain uses TRBV5-6 and TRBJ2-1; 9 bases are a match to TRBD2. V lost 4 bases and J lost 0; bases outside the gene matches: 14. The CDR3 sequence is 19 residues long. Germline V gene sequence: CDR1 SGHDT, CDR2 YYEEEE. The CDR3 region is CASSLRSSGSSTSYNEQFF. CDR3 coding DNA: TGTGCCAGCAGCCTCCGTAGTAGCGGGAGTTCTACCTCCTACAATGAGCAGTTCTTC.

The rearrangement joins TRBV9 to TRBJ2-1; D gene uncertain. Germline values: CDR1 SGDLS, CDR2 YYNGEE. The length of the CDR3 is 14 residues. Trimming removed 0 bases from V and 4 bases from J, with 8 bases in between. Here the CDR3 DNA reads TGTGCCAGCAGCGTAGGAGTGGAATACAATGAGCAGTTCTTC. Its translation: CASSVGVEYNEQFF. The whole variable domain, filled in from reference TRBV9 and TRBJ2-1, reads DSGVTQTPKHLITATGQRVTLRCSPRSGDLSVYWYQQSLDQGLQFLIQYYNGEERAKGNILERFSAQQFPDLHSELNLSSLELGDSALYFCASSVGVEYNEQFFGPGTRLTVL.

V is TRBV2 and J is TRBJ2-1, with TRBD1 identical over 7 bases. Per the germline V gene, CDR1 is SNHLY and CDR2 is FYNNEI. The trim removed 6 bases at V and 5 bases at J, leaving 4 bases unmatched. The CDR3 sequence is 13 residues long. The CDR3 protein is CASRRQGDNEQFF. CDR3 sequence (DNA): TGTGCCAGCAGGCGACAGGGTGACAATGAGCAGTTCTTC.

In DNA form, the CDR3 reads TGTGCCAGCAGTTACTCGAGGGGAGTGGGAGAAGCTTTCTTT. Amino acids: CASSYSRGVGEAFF. V gene TRBV6-5 combines with J gene TRBJ1-1; a possible D gene is TRBD1 (5 bases). Germline assignment: CDR1 MNHEY and CDR2 SVGAGI. The CDR3 runs to 14 residues. Trimming took off 0 bases at V and 8 bases at J, with 13 bases between the two ends.

The gene calls are TRBV28 and TRBJ2-5; D remains unclear. This CDR3 spans 11 amino acids. The ends were cut back, 9 bases at V and 5 bases at J, with 10 bases in the middle. From germline, CDR1 is MDHEN and CDR2 SYDVKM. The CDR3 reads CASTLDETQYF. The CDR3 DNA follows: TGTGCCAGTACTTTGGATGAGACCCAGTACTTC.

A few counts support this clonotype. The J gene is TRBJ2-5, the V gene TRBV29-1, with D perhaps given as TRBD1 or TRBD2 (5 bases each). The CDR3 has 12 residues. V lost 3 bases and J 5 bases, leaving 10 bases between the germline ends. In germline, CDR1 is SQVTM, CDR2 ANQGSEA. Written as DNA, the CDR3 is TGCAGCGTTGACCGGGGCGAGGAGACCCAGTACTTC. Encoded protein: CSVDRGEETQYF. Combining the CDR3 with reference TRBV29-1 and TRBJ2-5 gives the whole variable domain SAVISQKPSRDICQRGTSLTIQCQVDSQVTMMFWYRQQPGQSLTLIATANQGSEATYESGFVIDKFPISRPNLTFSTLTVSNMSPEDSSIYLCSVDRGEETQYFGPGTRLLVL.

This clonotype was found a few times. V usage is TRBV12-3 or TRBV12-4 and J usage is TRBJ2-1, with 9 bases that match TRBD2. J lost 6 bases, V lost 4 bases, and 10 bases had no gene match. The CDR3 loop spans 16 amino acids. The CDR3 coding sequence is TGTGCCAGCAGTTGGAGTAGCGGGAGAGCCCCCAATGAGCAGTTCTTC. Amino acids: CASSWSSGRAPNEQFF.

The rearrangement joins TRBV27 to TRBJ2-2; unclear D gene. The V gene lost 5 bases and the J gene lost 0 bases, with 13 bases spanning the gap. The CDR3 is made up of 16 amino acids. Germline V gene sequence: CDR1 MNHEY, CDR2 SMNVEV (reference sequence). CDR3 DNA sequence: TGTGCCAGCAGTCCTTGGTCGGCAGCGAACACCGGGGAGCTGTTTTTT. This codes for CASSPWSAANTGELFF.

This clonotype was seen a few times. This sequence joins TRBV7-2 and TRBJ2-5; 7 bases are shared with TRBD2. Germline loops: CDR1 SGHTA, CDR2 FQGNSA. V was clipped by 1 base and J by 1 base; unmatched bases: 3. This CDR3 region has 15 residues. This CDR3 is CASSLVGGVQETQYF. The CDR3 DNA sequence: TGTGCCAGCAGCTTAGTGGGAGGGGTCCAAGAGACCCAGTACTTC.

This clonotype appeared a few times. V usage is TRBV20-1 and J usage is TRBJ2-7; 10 bases map to TRBD1. Trimming removed 6 bases from V and 2 bases from J; junction bases left unmatched: 7. The CDR3 is made up of 14 amino acids. Germline V gene data show CDR1 as DFQATT and CDR2 as SNEGSKA (reference sequence). The CDR3 nucleotides are TGCAGTGCCCTGACCGGGACAGGGGCCTACGAGCAGTACTTC. This codes for CSALTGTGAYEQYF.

The chain combines TRBV11-2 with TRBJ2-7; the match to TRBD2 covers 7 bases. This CDR3 is built from 13 residues. The J segment lost 6 bases and the V segment lost 0 bases, leaving 2 bases of the junction unmatched. CDR1 is SGHAT, CDR2 FQNNGV, per germline. CDR3 amino acids: CASSLDLAAEQYF. The CDR3, as DNA: TGTGCCAGCAGCTTAGACCTAGCGGCCGAGCAGTACTTC.

The gene calls are TRBV20-1 and TRBJ2-7, with 7 nucleotides matching TRBD2. Trimming removed 0 bases from V and 4 bases from J; junction bases left unmatched: 9. There are 15 residues in the CDR3. CDR1 and CDR2 from the germline V gene are DFQATT and SNEGSKA (reference sequence). The CDR3 nucleotides are TGCAGTGCTAGAGATCGGGAGGCTACGAATTACGAGCAGTACTTC. Amino acids: CSARDREATNYEQYF.

V gene TRBV5-1 combines with J gene TRBJ2-7, with D possibly being TRBD2 (6 bases). V was cut by 4 bases and J by 4 bases, with 9 bases left in between. The CDR3 sequence is 12 residues long. Germline assignment: CDR1 SGHRS and CDR2 YFSETQ. This CDR3 is CASSKDYYEQYF. As DNA, the CDR3 is TGCGCCAGCAGCAAGGACTATTACGAGCAGTACTTC. Drawing the rest from reference TRBV5-1 and TRBJ2-7, the complete variable domain is KAGVTQTPRYLIKTRGQQVTLSCSPISGHRSVSWYQQTPGQGLQFLFEYFSETQRNKGNFPGRFSGRQFSNSRSEMNVSTLELGDSALYLCASSKDYYEQYFGPGTRLTVT.

This clonotype was observed at least ten times. V is TRBV12-3 or TRBV12-4 and J is TRBJ2-7; D is unclear. V dropped 1 base and J dropped 4 bases, with 5 bases sitting between them. CDR3 length equals 12 residues. CDR3 DNA sequence: TGTGCCAGCAGTTTAGGACAATACGAGCAGTACTTC. This codes for CASSLGQYEQYF.

The chain carries TRBV20-1 and TRBJ2-7; unclear D gene. The CDR3 extends over 13 amino acids. Trimming removed 2 bases at V and 3 bases at J, with 11 bases between. CDR1 and CDR2 from the germline V gene are DFQATT and SNEGSKA (reference sequence). The CDR3 nucleotides read TGCAGTGCTAGAACCCCGTACGGCTACGAGCAGTACTTC. As protein: CSARTPYGYEQYF.

V is TRBV27 and J is TRBJ2-3; possibly TRBD1 or TRBD2 for D (6 bases each). Between the trimmed V and J ends, which lost 2 bases and 6 bases, there was a span of 12 bases. Looked up from germline, CDR1 is MNHEY and CDR2 is SMNVEV (reference sequence). CDR3 size: 14 residues. CDR3 region: CASSLMGGPDTQYF. The CDR3 coding sequence is TGTGCCAGCAGTTTAATGGGGGGCCCCGATACGCAGTATTTT.

This clonotype has just a few counts. The chain employs TRBV11-1 and TRBJ2-3, with TRBD2 matching over 7 bases. Germline V gene data show CDR1 as SGHAT and CDR2 as FQDESV (reference sequence). The CDR3 extends over 19 amino acids. V dropped 0 bases and J dropped 2; count of bases not matched to a gene: 14. The CDR3 coding sequence is TGTGCCAGCAGCTTAGCATGGCGGGGGACTACTCGTGCCACAGATACGCAGTATTTT. This sequence encodes CASSLAWRGTTRATDTQYF.